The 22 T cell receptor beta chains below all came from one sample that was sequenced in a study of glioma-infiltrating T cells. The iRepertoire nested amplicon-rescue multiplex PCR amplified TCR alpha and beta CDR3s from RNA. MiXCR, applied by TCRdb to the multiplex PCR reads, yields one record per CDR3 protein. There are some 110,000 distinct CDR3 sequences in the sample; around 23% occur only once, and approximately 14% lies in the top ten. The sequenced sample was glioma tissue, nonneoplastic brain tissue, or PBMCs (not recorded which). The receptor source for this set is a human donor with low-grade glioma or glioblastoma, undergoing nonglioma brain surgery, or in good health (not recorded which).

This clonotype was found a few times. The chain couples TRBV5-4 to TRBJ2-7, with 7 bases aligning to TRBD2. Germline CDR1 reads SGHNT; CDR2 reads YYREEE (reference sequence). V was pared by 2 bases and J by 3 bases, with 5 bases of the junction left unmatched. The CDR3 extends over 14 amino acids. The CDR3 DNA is TGTGCCAGCAGCTTAAAGGGCGGGAGCTACGAGCAGTACTTC. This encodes CASSLKGGSYEQYF.

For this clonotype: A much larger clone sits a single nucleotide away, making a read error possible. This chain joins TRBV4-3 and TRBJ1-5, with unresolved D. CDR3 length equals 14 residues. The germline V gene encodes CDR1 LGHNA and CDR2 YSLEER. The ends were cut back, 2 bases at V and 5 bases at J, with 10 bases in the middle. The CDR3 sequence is CASSQKALDQPQHF. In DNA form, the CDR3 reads TGCGCCAGCAGCCAAAAGGCTTTAGATCAGCCCCAGCATTTT.

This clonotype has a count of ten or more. The CDR3 nucleotides read TGTGCCAGCGGCCTAGCGGGGGGAAACAATGAGCAGTTCTTC. Translation: CASGLAGGNNEQFF. The chain joins TRBV7-3 to TRBJ2-1; 11 positions agree with TRBD2. The CDR3 covers 14 residues. The ends lost 8 bases at V and 5 bases at J; junction bases unmatched: 5. Germline CDR1 is SGHTA and CDR2 is FQGTGA.

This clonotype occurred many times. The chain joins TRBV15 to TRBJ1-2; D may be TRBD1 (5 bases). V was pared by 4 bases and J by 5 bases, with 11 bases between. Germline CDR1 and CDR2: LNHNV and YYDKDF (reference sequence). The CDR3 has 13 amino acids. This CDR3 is CATSTGQLYGYTF. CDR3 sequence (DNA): TGTGCCACCAGCACGGGGCAACTTTATGGCTACACCTTC.

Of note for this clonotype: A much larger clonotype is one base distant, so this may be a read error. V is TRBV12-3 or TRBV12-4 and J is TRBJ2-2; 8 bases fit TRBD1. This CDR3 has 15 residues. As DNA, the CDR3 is TGTGCCAGCAGTGACGGACAGGGTAATACCGAGGAGCTGTTTTTT. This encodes CASSDGQGNTEELFF.

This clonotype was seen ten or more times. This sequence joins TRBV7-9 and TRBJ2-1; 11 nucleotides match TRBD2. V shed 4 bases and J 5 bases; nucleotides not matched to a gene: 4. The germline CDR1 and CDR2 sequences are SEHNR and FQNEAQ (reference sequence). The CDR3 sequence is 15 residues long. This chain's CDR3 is CASSSYSGGDNEQFF. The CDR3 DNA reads TGTGCCAGCAGCTCTTATAGCGGGGGGGACAATGAGCAGTTCTTC. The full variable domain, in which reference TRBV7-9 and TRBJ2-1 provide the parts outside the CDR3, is DTGVSQNPRHKITKRGQNVTFRCDPISEHNRLYWYRQTLGQGPEFLTYFQNEAQLEKSRLLSDRFSAERPKGSFSTLEIQRTEQGDSAMYLCASSSYSGGDNEQFFGPGTRLTVL.

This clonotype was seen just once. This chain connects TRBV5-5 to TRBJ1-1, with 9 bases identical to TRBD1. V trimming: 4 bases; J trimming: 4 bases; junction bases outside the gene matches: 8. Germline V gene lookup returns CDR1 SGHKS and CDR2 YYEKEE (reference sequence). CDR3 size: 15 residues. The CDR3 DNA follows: TGTGCCAGCAGCCTTCGGACAGGGGAGAGCACTGAAGCTTTCTTT. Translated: CASSLRTGESTEAFF.

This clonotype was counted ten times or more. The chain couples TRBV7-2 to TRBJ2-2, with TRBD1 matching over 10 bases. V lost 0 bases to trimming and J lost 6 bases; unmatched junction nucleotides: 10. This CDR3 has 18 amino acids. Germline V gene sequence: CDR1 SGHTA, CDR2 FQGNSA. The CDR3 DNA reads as TGTGCCAGCAGCTTAGCGCGACAGGGGGCGGGAAAATCCGGGGAGCTGTTTTTT. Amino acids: CASSLARQGAGKSGELFF.

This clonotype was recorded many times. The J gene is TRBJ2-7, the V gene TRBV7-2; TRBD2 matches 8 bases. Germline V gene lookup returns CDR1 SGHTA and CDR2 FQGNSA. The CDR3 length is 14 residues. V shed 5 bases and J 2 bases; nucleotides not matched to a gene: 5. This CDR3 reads CASSVLAGAYEQYF. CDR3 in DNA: TGTGCCAGCAGCGTTCTAGCGGGTGCCTACGAGCAGTACTTC. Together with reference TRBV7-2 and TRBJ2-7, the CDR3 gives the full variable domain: GAGVSQSPSNKVTEKGKDVELRCDPISGHTALYWYRQSLGQGLEFLIYFQGNSAPDKSGLPSDRFSAERTGGSVSTLTIQRTQQEDSAVYLCASSVLAGAYEQYFGPGTRLTVT.

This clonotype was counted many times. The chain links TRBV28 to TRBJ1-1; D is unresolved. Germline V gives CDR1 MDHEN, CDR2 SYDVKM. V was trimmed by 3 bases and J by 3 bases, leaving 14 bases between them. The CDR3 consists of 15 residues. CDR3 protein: CASSFRQEIYTEAFF. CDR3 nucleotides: TGTGCCAGCAGTTTCAGGCAGGAAATCTACACTGAAGCTTTCTTT.

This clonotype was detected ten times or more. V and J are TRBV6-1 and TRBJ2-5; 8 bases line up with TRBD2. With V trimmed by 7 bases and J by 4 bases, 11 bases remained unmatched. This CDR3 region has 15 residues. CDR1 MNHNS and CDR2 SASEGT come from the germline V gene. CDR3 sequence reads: CASKDSGKGGETQYF. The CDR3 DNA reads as TGTGCCAGCAAAGATAGCGGGAAAGGAGGAGAGACCCAGTACTTC.

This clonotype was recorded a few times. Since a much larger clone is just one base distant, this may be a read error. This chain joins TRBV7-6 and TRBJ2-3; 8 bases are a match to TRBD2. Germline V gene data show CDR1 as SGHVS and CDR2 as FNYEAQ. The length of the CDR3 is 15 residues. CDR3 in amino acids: CASGYGSGNTDTQYF. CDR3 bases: TGTGCTAGCGGTTACGGTAGCGGGAACACAGATACGCAGTATTTT. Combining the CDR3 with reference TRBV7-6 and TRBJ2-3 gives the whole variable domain GAGVSQSPRYKVTKRGQDVALRCDPISGHVSLYWYRQALGQGPEFLTYFNYEAQQDKSGLPNDRFSAERPEGSISTLTIQRTEQRDSAMYRCASGYGSGNTDTQYFGPGTRLTVL.

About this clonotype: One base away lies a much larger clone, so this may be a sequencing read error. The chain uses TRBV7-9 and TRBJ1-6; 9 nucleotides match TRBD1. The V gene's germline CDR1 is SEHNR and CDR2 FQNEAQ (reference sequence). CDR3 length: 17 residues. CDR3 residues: CASSQDRGRSYNLPLHF. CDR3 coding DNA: TGTGCCAGCAGCCAAGACAGGGGGAGATCCTATAATTTACCCCTCCACTTT.

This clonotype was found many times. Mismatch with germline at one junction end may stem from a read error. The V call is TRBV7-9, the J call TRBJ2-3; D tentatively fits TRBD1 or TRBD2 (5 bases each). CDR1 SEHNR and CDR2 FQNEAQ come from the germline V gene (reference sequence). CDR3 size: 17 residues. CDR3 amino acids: CTSSSPWAGATRDTQYF. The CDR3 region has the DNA TGTACCAGCAGCTCACCCTGGGCCGGGGCCACCAGAGATACGCAGTATTTT.

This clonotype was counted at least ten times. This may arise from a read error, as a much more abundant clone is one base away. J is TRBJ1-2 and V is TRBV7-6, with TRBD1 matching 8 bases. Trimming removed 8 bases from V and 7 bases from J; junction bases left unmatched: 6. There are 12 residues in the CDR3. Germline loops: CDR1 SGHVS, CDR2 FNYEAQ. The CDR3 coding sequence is TGTGCCAGCCGCTCAGGACAGGGTGGCTACACCTTC. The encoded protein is CASRSGQGGYTF. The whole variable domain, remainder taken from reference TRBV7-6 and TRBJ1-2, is GAGVSQSPRYKVTKRGQDVALRCDPISGHVSLYWYRQALGQGPEFLTYFNYEAQQDKSGLPNDRFSAERPEGSISTLTIQRTEQRDSAMYRCASRSGQGGYTFGSGTRLTVV.

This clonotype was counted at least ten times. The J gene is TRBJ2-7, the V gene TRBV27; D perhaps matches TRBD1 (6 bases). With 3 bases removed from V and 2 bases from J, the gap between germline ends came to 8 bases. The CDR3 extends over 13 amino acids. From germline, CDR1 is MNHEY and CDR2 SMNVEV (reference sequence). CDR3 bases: TGTGCCAGCAGTTTGACAGGTACCTACGAGCAGTACTTC. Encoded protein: CASSLTGTYEQYF.

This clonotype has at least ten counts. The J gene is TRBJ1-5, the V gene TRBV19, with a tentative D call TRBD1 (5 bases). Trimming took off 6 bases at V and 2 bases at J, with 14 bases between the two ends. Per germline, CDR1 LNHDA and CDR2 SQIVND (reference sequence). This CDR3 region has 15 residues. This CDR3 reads CASRAGYGGNQPQHF. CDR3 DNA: TGTGCCAGTAGAGCAGGGTATGGAGGCAATCAGCCCCAGCATTTT.

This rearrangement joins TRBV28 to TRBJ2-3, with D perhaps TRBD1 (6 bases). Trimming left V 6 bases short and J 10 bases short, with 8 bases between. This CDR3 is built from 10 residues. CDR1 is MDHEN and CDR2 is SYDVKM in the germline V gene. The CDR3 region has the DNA TGTGCCAGCAGACAGGGCTCGCAGTATTTT. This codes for CASRQGSQYF.

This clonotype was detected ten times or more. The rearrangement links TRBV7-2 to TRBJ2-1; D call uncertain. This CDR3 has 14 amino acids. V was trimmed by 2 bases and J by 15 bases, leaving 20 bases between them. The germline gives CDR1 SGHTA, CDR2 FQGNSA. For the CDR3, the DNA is TGTGCCAGCAGCTTACACGACGGTCTTGGGCAATGGTTCTTC. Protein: CASSLHDGLGQWFF.

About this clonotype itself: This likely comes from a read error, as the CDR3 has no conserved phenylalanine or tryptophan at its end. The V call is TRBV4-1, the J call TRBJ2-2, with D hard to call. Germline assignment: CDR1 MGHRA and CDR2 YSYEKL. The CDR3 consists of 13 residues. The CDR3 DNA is TGCCCCAGCAGCCAAGTTCAGACTCCGGAGCTGTTTCTT. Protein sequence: CPSSQVQTPELFL.

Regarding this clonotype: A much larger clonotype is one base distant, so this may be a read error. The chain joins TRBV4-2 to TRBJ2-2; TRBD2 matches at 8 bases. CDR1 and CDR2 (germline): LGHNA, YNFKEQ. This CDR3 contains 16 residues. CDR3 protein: CTSSQDRGLGTGELFF. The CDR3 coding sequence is TGTACCAGCAGCCAAGATAGGGGACTAGGAACCGGGGAGCTGTTTTTT.

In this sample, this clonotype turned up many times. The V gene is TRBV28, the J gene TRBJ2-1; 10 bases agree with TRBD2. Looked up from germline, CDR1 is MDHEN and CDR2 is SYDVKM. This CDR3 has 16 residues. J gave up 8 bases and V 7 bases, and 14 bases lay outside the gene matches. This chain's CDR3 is CASTPPGLAKRDEQFF. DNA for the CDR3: TGTGCCAGCACCCCCCCGGGACTAGCGAAGAGAGATGAGCAGTTCTTC.